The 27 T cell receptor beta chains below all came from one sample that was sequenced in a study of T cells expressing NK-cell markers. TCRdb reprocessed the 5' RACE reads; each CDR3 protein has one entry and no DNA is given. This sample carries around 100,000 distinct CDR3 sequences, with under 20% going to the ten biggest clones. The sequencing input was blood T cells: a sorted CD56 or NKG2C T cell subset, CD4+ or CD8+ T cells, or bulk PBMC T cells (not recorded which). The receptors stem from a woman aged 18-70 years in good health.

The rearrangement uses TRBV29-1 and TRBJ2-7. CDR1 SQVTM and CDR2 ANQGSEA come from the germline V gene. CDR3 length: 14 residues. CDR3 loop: CSVDDGDELNEQYF.

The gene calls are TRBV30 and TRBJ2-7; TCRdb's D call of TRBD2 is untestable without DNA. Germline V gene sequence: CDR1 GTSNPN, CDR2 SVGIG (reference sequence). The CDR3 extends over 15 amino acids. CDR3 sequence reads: CAWSVLGTSIHEQYF. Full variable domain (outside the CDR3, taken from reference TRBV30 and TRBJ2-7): SQTIHQWPATLVQPVGSPLSLECTVEGTSNPNLYWYRQAAGRGLQLLFYSVGIGQISSEVPQNLSASRPQDRQFILSSKKLLLSDSGFYLCAWSVLGTSIHEQYFGPGTRLTVT.

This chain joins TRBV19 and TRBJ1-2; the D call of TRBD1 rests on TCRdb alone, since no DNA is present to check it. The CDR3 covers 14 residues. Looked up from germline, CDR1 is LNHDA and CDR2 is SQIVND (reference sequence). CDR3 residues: CASTVGTGNYGYTF.

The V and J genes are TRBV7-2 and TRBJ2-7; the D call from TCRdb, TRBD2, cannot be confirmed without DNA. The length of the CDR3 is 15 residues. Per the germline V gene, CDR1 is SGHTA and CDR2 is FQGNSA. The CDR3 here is CASSSLSGRTDEQYF.

This CDR3 is CSASDPRGNEKLFF. The chain joins TRBV20-1 to TRBJ1-4; TCRdb names TRBD1, which stays unverified in the absence of DNA. CDR3 length equals 14 residues. Germline V lookup: CDR1 DFQATT, CDR2 SNEGSKA (reference sequence).

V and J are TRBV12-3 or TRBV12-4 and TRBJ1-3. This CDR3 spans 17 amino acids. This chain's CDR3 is CASSLLRVVVSGNTIYF.

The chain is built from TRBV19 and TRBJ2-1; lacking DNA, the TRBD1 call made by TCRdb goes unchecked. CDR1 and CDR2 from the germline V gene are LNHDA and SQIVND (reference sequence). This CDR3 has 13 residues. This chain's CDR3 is CASSTSGGREQFF.

The CDR3 is CASSLIVTGELFF. The chain uses TRBV6-2 or TRBV6-3 and TRBJ2-2. Germline V CDR1 and CDR2: MNHEY, SVGEGT. This CDR3 is 13 amino acids long.

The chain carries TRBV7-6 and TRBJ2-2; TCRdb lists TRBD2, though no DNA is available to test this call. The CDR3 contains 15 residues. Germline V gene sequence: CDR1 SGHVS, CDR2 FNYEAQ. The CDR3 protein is CASRGGATGSGELFF.

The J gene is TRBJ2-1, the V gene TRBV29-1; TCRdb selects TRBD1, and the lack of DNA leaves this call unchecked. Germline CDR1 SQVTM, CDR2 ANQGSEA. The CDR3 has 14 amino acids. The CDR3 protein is CSARPGQEINEQFF.

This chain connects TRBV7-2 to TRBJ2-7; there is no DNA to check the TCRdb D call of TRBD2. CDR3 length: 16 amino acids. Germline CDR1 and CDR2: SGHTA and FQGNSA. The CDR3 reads CASSLSSGLATYEQYF.

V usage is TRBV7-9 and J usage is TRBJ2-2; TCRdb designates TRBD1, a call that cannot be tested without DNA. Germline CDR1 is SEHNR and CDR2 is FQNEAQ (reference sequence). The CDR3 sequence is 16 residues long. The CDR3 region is CASSLAPGENTGELFF. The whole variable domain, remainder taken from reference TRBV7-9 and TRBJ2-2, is DTGVSQNPRHKITKRGQNVTFRCDPISEHNRLYWYRQTLGQGPEFLTYFQNEAQLEKSRLLSDRFSAERPKGSFSTLEIQRTEQGDSAMYLCASSLAPGENTGELFFGEGSRLTVL.

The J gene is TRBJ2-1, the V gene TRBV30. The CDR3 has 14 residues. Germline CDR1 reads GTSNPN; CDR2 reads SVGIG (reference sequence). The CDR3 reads CAWRDGGLYNEQFF.

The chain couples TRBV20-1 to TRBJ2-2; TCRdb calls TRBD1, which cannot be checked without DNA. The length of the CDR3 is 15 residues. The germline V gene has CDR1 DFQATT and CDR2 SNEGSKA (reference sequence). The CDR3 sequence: CSARDPGASSGELFF.

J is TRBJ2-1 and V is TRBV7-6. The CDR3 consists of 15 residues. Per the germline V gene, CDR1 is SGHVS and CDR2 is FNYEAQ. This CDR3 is CASSTAVSDYNEQFF.

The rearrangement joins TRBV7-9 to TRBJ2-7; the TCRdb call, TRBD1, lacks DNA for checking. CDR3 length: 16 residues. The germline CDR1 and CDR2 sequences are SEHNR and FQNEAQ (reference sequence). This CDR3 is CASSPQTGESSYEQYF.

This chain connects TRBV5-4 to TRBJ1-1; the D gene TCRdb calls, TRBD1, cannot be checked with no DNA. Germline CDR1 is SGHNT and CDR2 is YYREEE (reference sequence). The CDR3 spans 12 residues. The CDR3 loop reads CASSSGATEAFF.

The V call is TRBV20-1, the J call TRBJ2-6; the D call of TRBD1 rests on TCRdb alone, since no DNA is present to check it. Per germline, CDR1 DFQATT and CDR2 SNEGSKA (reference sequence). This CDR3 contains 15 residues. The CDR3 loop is CSARDRGSGANVLTF.

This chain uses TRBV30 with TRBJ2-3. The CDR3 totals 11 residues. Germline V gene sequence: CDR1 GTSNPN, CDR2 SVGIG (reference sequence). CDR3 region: CAWSVSDTQYF.

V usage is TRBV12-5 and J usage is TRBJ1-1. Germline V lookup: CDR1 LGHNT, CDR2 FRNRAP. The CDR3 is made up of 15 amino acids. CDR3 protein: CASGLGQASSTEAFF.

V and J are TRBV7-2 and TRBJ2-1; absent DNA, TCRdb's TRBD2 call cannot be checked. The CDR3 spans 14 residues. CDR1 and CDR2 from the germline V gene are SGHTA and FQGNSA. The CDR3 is CASSWLLLYNEQFF.

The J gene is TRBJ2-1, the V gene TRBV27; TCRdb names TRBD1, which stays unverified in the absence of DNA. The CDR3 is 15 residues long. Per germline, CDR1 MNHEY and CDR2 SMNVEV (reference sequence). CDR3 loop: CASSLWGGAPNEQFF.

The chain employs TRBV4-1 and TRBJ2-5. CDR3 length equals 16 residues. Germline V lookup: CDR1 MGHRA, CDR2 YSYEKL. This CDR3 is CASSQDYGVIQETQYF.

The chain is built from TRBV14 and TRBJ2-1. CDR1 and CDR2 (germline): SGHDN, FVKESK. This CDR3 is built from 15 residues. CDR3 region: CASSQSSENYNEQFF.

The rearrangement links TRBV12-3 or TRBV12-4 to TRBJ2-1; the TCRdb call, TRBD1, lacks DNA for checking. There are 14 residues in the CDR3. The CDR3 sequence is CASSWDGSYNEQFF.

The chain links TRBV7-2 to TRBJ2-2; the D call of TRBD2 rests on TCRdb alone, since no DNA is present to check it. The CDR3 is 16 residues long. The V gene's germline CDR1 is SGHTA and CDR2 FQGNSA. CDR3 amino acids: CASSLAGQIYTGELFF. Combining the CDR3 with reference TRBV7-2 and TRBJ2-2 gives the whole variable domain GAGVSQSPSNKVTEKGKDVELRCDPISGHTALYWYRQSLGQGLEFLIYFQGNSAPDKSGLPSDRFSAERTGGSVSTLTIQRTQQEDSAVYLCASSLAGQIYTGELFFGEGSRLTVL.

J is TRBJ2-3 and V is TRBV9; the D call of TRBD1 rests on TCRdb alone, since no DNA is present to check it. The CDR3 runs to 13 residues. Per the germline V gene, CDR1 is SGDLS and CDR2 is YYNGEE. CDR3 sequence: CASSVAGQDTQYF. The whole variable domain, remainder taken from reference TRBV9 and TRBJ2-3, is DSGVTQTPKHLITATGQRVTLRCSPRSGDLSVYWYQQSLDQGLQFLIQYYNGEERAKGNILERFSAQQFPDLHSELNLSSLELGDSALYFCASSVAGQDTQYFGPGTRLTVL.